The 3 T cell receptor beta chains below were found in one sample sequenced in a study of long-term antiretroviral therapy in people with HIV. The assay, immunoSEQ v3.0, was run at survey level. The method was immunoSEQ multiplex PCR; TCRdb's version includes in-frame clones alone and lacks a portion of them. The sample lists some 31,000 clones; 85% to 95% were seen once. Sequenced here: unsorted PBMCs, sampled more than 7.3 years after starting antiretroviral therapy. These receptors originate from a man aged 50-59 years with HIV.

This chain uses TRBV5-5 with TRBJ2-1; 10 nucleotides agree with TRBD1. V shed 3 bases and J 9 bases; nucleotides not matched to a gene: 9. CDR3 length: 15 amino acids. CDR1 and CDR2 (germline): SGHKS, YYEKEE (reference sequence). This CDR3 reads CASSSTGGKASEQFF. The CDR3 DNA reads TGTGCCAGCAGCTCGACAGGGGGCAAGGCAAGTGAGCAGTTCTTC. The full variable domain, in which reference TRBV5-5 and TRBJ2-1 provide the parts outside the CDR3, is DAGVTQSPTHLIKTRGQQVTLRCSPISGHKSVSWYQQVLGQGPQFIFQYYEKEERGRGNFPDRFSARQFPNYSSELNVNALLLGDSALYLCASSSTGGKASEQFFGPGTRLTVL.

The chain joins TRBV5-3 to TRBJ1-1; the match to TRBD1 covers 8 bases. TRBV5-3 falls under the ORF class, with uncertain function. V was pared by 3 bases and J by 1 base, with 5 bases of the junction left unmatched. The CDR3 contains 15 residues. The CDR3 sequence: CARSSLQGENTEAFF. The DNA of the CDR3 is TGTGCCAGAAGCTCCTTACAGGGGGAGAACACTGAAGCTTTCTTT.

This sequence joins TRBV2 and TRBJ1-1; 7 bases match TRBD1. Trimming at V came to 3 bases and at J to 1 base, leaving 5 bases not matched to a gene. The CDR3 loop spans 15 amino acids. Germline lookup yields CDR1 SNHLY and CDR2 FYNNEI. The CDR3 loop reads CASSDRGRTNTEAFF. In DNA, the CDR3 is TGTGCCAGCAGTGACAGGGGGAGGACGAACACTGAAGCTTTCTTT.